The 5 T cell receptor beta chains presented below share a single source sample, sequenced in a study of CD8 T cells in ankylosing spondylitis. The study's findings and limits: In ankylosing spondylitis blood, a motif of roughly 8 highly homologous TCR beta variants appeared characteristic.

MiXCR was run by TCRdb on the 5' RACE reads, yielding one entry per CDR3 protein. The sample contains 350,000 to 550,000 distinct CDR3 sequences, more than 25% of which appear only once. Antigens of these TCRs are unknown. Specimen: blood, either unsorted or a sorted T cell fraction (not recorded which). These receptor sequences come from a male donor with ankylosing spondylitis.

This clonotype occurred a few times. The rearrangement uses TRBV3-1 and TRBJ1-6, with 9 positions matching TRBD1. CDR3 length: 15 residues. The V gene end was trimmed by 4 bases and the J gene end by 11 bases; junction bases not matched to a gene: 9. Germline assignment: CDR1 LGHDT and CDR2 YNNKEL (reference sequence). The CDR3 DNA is TGTGCCAGCAGCCCTTGGGACAGGGTGGCTCCACCCCTCCACTTT. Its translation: CASSPWDRVAPPLHF.

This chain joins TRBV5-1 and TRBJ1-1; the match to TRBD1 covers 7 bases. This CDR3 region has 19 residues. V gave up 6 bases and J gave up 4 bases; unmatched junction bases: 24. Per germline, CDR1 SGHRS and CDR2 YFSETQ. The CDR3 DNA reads TGCGCCAGCACTCCGACTATCATAGAGGGGGCGATCATTGGCACTGAAGCTTTCTTT. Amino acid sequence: CASTPTIIEGAIIGTEAFF.

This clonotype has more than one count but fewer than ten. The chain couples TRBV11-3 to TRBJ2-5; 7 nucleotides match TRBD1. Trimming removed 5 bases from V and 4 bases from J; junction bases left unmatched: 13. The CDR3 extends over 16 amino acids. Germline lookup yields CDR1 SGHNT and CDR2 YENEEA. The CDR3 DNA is TGTGCCAGCAGCCAAGGGGGCAGGAGTTACGGAGAGACCCAGTACTTC. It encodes CASSQGGRSYGETQYF.

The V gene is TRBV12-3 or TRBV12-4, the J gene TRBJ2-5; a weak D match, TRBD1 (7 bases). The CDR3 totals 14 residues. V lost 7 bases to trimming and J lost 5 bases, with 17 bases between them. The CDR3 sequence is CASTPGGRHETQYF. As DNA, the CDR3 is TGTGCCAGCACGCCAGGGGGGAGGCACGAGACCCAGTACTTC.

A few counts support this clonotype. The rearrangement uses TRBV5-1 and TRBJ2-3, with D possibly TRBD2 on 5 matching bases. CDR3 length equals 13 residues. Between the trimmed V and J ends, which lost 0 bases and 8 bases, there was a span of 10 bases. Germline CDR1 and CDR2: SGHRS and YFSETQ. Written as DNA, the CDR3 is TGCGCCAGCAGCTTGGAGCCTGCGGGTACGCAGTATTTT. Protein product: CASSLEPAGTQYF.